This T cell receptor beta chain was sequenced for a study of T-cell reconstitution after alpha-beta-depleted transplantation in children. Study-level findings and limits: Surviving thymic progenitors and recipient T cells were the source of high TCRbeta diversity at day 60 in some patients. Reportedly, alpha-beta T cells present about two months post-transplant originated from several hundred expanded clones of graft origin.

In regard to this clonotype: Its matching antigen is unknown.

The germline V gene has CDR1 ENHRY and CDR2 SYGVKD. This CDR3 is 11 amino acids long. With 3 bases removed from V and 8 bases from J, the gap between germline ends came to 7 bases. Preparation of the TCRbeta library involved a method that used unique molecular identifiers. Each CDR3 protein gets one entry after TCRdb re-called the PCR reads with MiXCR. Of roughly 350,000 distinct CDR3 sequences listed, under 20% are singletons. The receptor was derived from a male patient between 2 and 15 years old who had a stem cell transplant for acute lymphoblastic leukemia, so the T cells may come from the graft donor. The sequencing used PBMCs, mostly from graft donor cells, collected 360 days after TCRalphabeta/CD19-depleted stem cell transplant. The chain uses TRBV10-3 and TRBJ1-2; D call uncertain. CDR3 DNA: TGTGCCATCAGTGAACAGATCGGCTACACCTTC. Translation gives CAISEQIGYTF.